A selection of T cell receptor beta chains follows, all from one sample in a study of T cell clones after liver transplantation. Using immunoSEQ multiplex PCR, the repertoire was profiled, and TCRdb retains in-frame clones only, with some absent. The profile shows about 80,000 clones, around four fifths of them singletons. The input for sequencing was CD4+ T cells from blood, taken 45 to 46 months after liver transplant. The receptor set was obtained from a human patient who received a liver transplant. The graft donor may be the source of some T cells. Both conserved end residues are part of each CDR3. The order of the fields is clone size, D gene, J gene, V gene, CDR3 DNA, CDR3 protein. A D gene is named only where the DNA matches it firmly. A row's size may be missing; if present it is once, few, many or a size class.

>NA|NA|TRBJ2-6|TRBV5-4
TGTGCCAGCAGCTCCGACCTTGGGGGCCCCCAGCTTGATGGGGCCAACGTCCTGACTTTC
CASSSDLGGPQLDGANVLTF
>NA|NA|TRBJ1-2|TRBV5-6
TGTGCCAGCAGATTAGGACAGCGCAACTATGGCTACACCTTC
CASRLGQRNYGYTF
>NA|NA|TRBJ2-1|TRBV6-6
TGTGCCAGCACCCCCGCCGGGTACAATGAGCAGTTCTTC
CASTPAGYNEQFF
>NA|TRBD1|TRBJ1-1|TRBV29-1
TGCAGCGTTAAATCCGGGACAGGGGGCACTGAAGCTTTCTTT
CSVKSGTGGTEAFF
>NA|NA|TRBJ1-1|TRBV5-1
TGCGCCAGCACCCCTGGCTCCGGGTGGGCTGAAGCTTTCTTT
CASTPGSGWAEAFF
>NA|TRBD2|TRBJ2-1|TRBV5-1
TGCGCCAGCAGCGCAACCGGGACTAGCTATGAGCAGTTCTTC
CASSATGTSYEQFF
>NA|TRBD1|TRBJ2-7|TRBV29-1
TGCAGCGTTACCCGGACAGGGGACGAGCAGTACTTC
CSVTRTGDEQYF
>once|TRBD2|TRBJ2-1|TRBV2
TGTGCCAGCAGTCCAAATCCAACTAGCGGCCAACTATTCTTC
CASSPNPTSGQLFF
>few|NA|TRBJ1-1|TRBV28
TGTGCCAGCAGTACCCGACCCGAAAGCACTGAAGCTTTCTTT
CASSTRPESTEAFF
>NA|TRBD1|TRBJ2-7|TRBV18
TGTGCCAGCTCATCGGGACAGGGTACCAGCGGGAACCTCTACGAGCAGTACTTC
CASSSGQGTSGNLYEQYF
>NA|NA|TRBJ1-1|TRBV28
TGTGCCAGCAGTTCAGGTATCACTGAAGCTTTCTTT
CASSSGITEAFF
>once|NA|TRBJ2-5|TRBV28
TGTGCCAGCAGTTTAGGGCAGGGTGGGACCCAGTACTTC
CASSLGQGGTQYF
>NA|NA|TRBJ1-5|TRBV15
TGTGCCACCAGCAGAGATTTGGGGGCGAAGCAGCCCCAGCATTTT
CATSRDLGAKQPQHF
>NA|NA|TRBJ2-3|TRBV6-1
TGTGCCAGCAGGACTAGTCCGGGGGCAGATACGCAGTATTTT
CASRTSPGADTQYF
>few|NA|TRBJ1-3|TRBV15
TGTGCCACCAGCAGAGATCCGGGCTCTGGAAACACCATATATTTT
CATSRDPGSGNTIYF
>NA|TRBD1|TRBJ2-5|TRBV28
TGTGCCAGCAGGAAACTCGACAGGGCCCAAGAGACCCAGTACTTC
CASRKLDRAQETQYF
>once|NA|TRBJ1-2|TRBV30
TGTGCCTGGGACCGGGTTTCACAGGACGCAGGGGAAAACTATGGCTACACCTTC
CAWDRVSQDAGENYGYTF
>NA|TRBD1|TRBJ1-2|TRBV28
TGTGCCAGCAGTTCCTTACCGACAGGGGGCTCGGGAGGCTACACCTTC
CASSSLPTGGSGGYTF
>NA|NA|TRBJ2-3|TRBV7-9
TGTGCCAGCAGCTCAGACGGGCGAAATACGCAGTATTTT
CASSSDGRNTQYF
>NA|NA|TRBJ2-1|TRBV9
TGTGCCAGCAGAGGGAGCGGAAGGGGGAGTGAGCAGTTCTTC
CASRGSGRGSEQFF
>NA|NA|TRBJ1-4|TRBV2
TGTGCCAGCAGGACCACCGGCGGGGGGAGAAAACTGTTTTTT
CASRTTGGGRKLFF
>few|TRBD1|TRBJ1-2|TRBV29-1
TGCAGCGTTGAAGGTCGACAGGGGGGAGGCTACACCTTC
CSVEGRQGGGYTF
>NA|NA|TRBJ2-7|TRBV11-2
TGTGCCAGCAGCCCATCACTAGCTAACCGAGGCTACGAGCAGTACTTC
CASSPSLANRGYEQYF
>once|NA|TRBJ2-3|TRBV13
TGTGCCAGCAGCCCCCAGGGTGGCACAGATACGCAGTATTTT
CASSPQGGTDTQYF
>NA|NA|TRBJ2-3|TRBV4-3
TGCGCCAGCAGCCCGGGGACCTGGACGGATACGCAGTATTTT
CASSPGTWTDTQYF